This is a list of T cell receptor beta chains from one sample in a study. TCRdb itself ran the RT-PCR reads through MiXCR, one entry per CDR3 protein. The table shows about 700,000 distinct CDR3 sequences, with 14% occurring only once. The sample taken for sequencing was memory CD4+ T cells from blood. The receptors originated from a female donor in good health, serving as a healthy control. CDR3s include the opening cysteine and the closing phenylalanine or tryptophan. D genes are given only for firm matches. Some rows mark clone size as missing; the rest say once, few, many or name a class of expanded clone.

length: 11; size: many; J: TRBJ1-1; D: .; V: TRBV20-1; CDR3: CSAREDIQAFF; DNA: TGCAGTGCTAGAGAGGACATCCAAGCTTTCTTT
length: 15; size: many; J: TRBJ2-2; D: TRBD2; V: TRBV7-9; CDR3: CASSRTSLNTGELFF; DNA: TGTGCCAGCAGCCGGACTAGCTTAAACACCGGGGAGCTGTTTTTT
length: 16; size: few; J: TRBJ2-5; D: TRBD2; V: TRBV10-3; CDR3: CAISDPGLAGGETQYF; DNA: TGTGCCATCAGTGATCCGGGACTAGCGGGAGGAGAGACCCAGTACTTC
length: 15; size: few; J: TRBJ2-2; D: .; V: TRBV21-1; CDR3: CASSKGGGGTGELFF; DNA: TGTGCCAGCAGCAAAGGGGGAGGGGGCACCGGGGAGCTGTTTTTT
length: 17; size: many; J: TRBJ2-1; D: TRBD2; V: TRBV5-1; CDR3: CASSLGLGTSGYNEQFF; DNA: TGCGCCAGCAGCTTGGGCCTTGGGACTAGCGGATACAATGAGCAGTTCTTC
length: 14; size: few; J: TRBJ2-1; D: .; V: TRBV7-2; CDR3: CASSLGWVVDEQFF; DNA: TGTGCCAGCAGCTTAGGTTGGGTGGTCGATGAGCAGTTCTTC
length: 14; size: few; J: TRBJ2-7; D: .; V: TRBV6-2/TRBV6-3; CDR3: CASSYSAPAYEQYF; DNA: TGTGCCAGCAGTTACTCAGCTCCAGCCTACGAGCAGTACTTC
length: 15; size: medium-sized; J: TRBJ1-1; D: .; V: TRBV7-2; CDR3: CASSPAGTLNTEAFF; DNA: TGTGCCAGCAGCCCGGCCGGGACATTGAACACTGAAGCTTTCTTT
length: 15; size: .; J: TRBJ2-1; D: TRBD2; V: TRBV5-5; CDR3: CASSPGTSEYNEQFF; DNA: TGTGCCAGCAGCCCGGGGACTAGCGAATACAATGAGCAGTTCTTC
length: 15; size: many; J: TRBJ2-7; D: TRBD1; V: TRBV7-2; CDR3: CASSSDRDRTYEQYF; DNA: TGTGCCAGCAGCTCAGACCGGGACAGGACCTACGAGCAGTACTTC
length: 13; size: few; J: TRBJ2-1; D: .; V: TRBV5-1; CDR3: CASSLRGKGEQFF; DNA: TGCGCCAGCAGCTTGCGGGGCAAGGGAGAGCAGTTCTTC
length: 16; size: .; J: TRBJ1-2; D: TRBD1; V: TRBV11-2; CDR3: CASSYEGPGQGNGYTF; DNA: TGTGCCAGCAGCTACGAAGGCCCCGGACAGGGGAATGGCTACACCTTC
length: 14; size: .; J: TRBJ1-4; D: .; V: TRBV7-9; CDR3: CAIVGGPSGEKLFF; DNA: TGTGCCATCGTGGGGGGCCCCTCTGGAGAAAAACTGTTTTTT